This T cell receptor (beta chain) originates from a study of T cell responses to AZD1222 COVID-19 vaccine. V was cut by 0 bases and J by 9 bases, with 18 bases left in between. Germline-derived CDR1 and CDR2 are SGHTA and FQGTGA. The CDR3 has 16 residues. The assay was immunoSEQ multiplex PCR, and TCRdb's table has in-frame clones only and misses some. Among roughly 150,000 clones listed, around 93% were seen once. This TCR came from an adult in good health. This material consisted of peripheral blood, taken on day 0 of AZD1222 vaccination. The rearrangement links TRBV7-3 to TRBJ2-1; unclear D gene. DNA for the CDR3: TGTGCCAGCAGCTTAACGGGTGGAGCTGCTCGGGTTGAGCAGTTCTTC. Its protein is CASSLTGGAARVEQFF.